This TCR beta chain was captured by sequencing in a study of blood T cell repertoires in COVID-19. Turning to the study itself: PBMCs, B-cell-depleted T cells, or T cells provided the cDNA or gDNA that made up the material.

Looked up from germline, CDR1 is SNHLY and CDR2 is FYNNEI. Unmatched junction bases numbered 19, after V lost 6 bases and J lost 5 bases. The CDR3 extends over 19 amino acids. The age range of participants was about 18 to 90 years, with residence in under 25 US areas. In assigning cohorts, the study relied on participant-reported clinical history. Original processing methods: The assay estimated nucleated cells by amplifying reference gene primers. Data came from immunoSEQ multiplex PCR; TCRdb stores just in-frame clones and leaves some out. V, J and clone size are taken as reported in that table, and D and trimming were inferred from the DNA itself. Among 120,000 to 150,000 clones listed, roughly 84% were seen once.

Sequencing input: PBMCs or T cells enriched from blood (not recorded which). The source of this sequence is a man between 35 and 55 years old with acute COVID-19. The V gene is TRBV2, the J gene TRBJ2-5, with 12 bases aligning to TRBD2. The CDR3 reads CASSPGGGLAGGTVETQYF. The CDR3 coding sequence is TGTGCCAGCAGCCCCGGGGGCGGGCTAGCGGGGGGGACGGTGGAGACCCAGTACTTC.